The 12 T cell receptor beta chains below all came from one sample that was sequenced in a study of identical twins. TCRdb passed the 5' RACE reads through MiXCR, listing each CDR3 protein once. The profile shows 300,000 to 400,000 distinct CDR3 sequences, roughly an eighth of them singletons. The sample was also reused in another study, on yellow fever vaccine responses in identical twins.

Sequenced input: CD8+ T cells sorted from blood. The receptors were gathered from a woman aged 18-29 years in good health.

In this sample, this clonotype turned up a few times. The chain employs TRBV10-3 and TRBJ2-5, with D unclear. Germline CDR1 and CDR2: ENHRY and SYGVKD. Trimming pared 3 bases from V and 5 bases from J, leaving 10 bases between. The CDR3 contains 13 residues. This CDR3 reads CAISEGDVETQYF. DNA for the CDR3: TGTGCCATCAGTGAAGGAGATGTGGAGACCCAGTACTTC.

This chain joins TRBV7-8 and TRBJ2-2, with TRBD2 matching 7 bases. CDR3 length equals 15 residues. Germline V gene lookup returns CDR1 SGHVS and CDR2 FQNEAQ. V shed 3 bases, J shed 6 bases, and the junction held 7 bases outside the gene matches. This CDR3 reads CASSFVAGVAGELFF. The CDR3, as DNA: TGTGCCAGCAGCTTCGTGGCGGGAGTCGCCGGGGAGCTGTTTTTT.

There are a few counts of this clonotype. The rearrangement joins TRBV10-3 to TRBJ2-7, with TRBD1 identical over 7 bases. The J segment lost 6 bases and the V segment lost 2 bases, leaving 16 bases of the junction unmatched. CDR3 length: 17 amino acids. Germline loops: CDR1 ENHRY, CDR2 SYGVKD. CDR3 nucleotides: TGTGCCATCAGTGAGCACTATACAGGGGAGTTTGAGGGCGAGCAGTACTTC. It is translated as CAISEHYTGEFEGEQYF.

This rearrangement joins TRBV5-1 to TRBJ2-7, with 7 positions matching TRBD2. CDR1 and CDR2 from the germline V gene are SGHRS and YFSETQ. The CDR3 is made up of 13 amino acids. J lost 5 bases, V lost 2 bases, and 4 bases had no gene match. The CDR3 DNA reads as TGCGCCAGCAGCTTTGCGGGGGTCGACGAGCAGTACTTC. Protein product: CASSFAGVDEQYF.

The CDR3: CASSSGHKETQYF. The CDR3 DNA follows: TGTGCCAGCAGCTCGGGACATAAAGAGACCCAGTACTTC. The chain recombines TRBV13 with TRBJ2-5, with D possibly matching TRBD1 (6 bases). CDR1 and CDR2 from the germline V gene are PRHDT and FYEKMQ (reference sequence). Trimming stripped 4 bases from V and 3 bases from J, with 9 bases between. This CDR3 has 13 residues.

This clonotype was observed at least ten times. The V and J genes are TRBV7-9 and TRBJ2-5; weak D call: TRBD1 (5 bases). Trimming took off 1 base at V and 5 bases at J, with 8 bases between the two ends. The CDR3 totals 13 residues. Germline CDR1 SEHNR, CDR2 FQNEAQ (reference sequence). The CDR3: CASSLEGLETQYF. Written as DNA, the CDR3 is TGTGCCAGCAGCTTAGAGGGGTTGGAGACCCAGTACTTC.

The chain combines TRBV7-9 with TRBJ2-1; perhaps TRBD2 as D (5 bases). Germline CDR1 SEHNR, CDR2 FQNEAQ (reference sequence). V was clipped by 5 bases and J by 8 bases, with 13 bases between them. The CDR3 runs to 13 residues. CDR3 loop: CASSPTLEDEQFF. Written as DNA, the CDR3 is TGTGCCAGCAGCCCAACTCTGGAGGATGAGCAGTTCTTC.

The table lists this clonotype with a few counts. The J gene is TRBJ2-1, the V gene TRBV12-3 or TRBV12-4; D is unclear. The CDR3 consists of 12 residues. Trimming stripped 9 bases from V and 1 base from J, with 7 bases between. CDR3 sequence (DNA): TGTGCCAGTGCCGTTTCCTACAATGAGCAGTTCTTC. Translated: CASAVSYNEQFF.

The rearrangement joins TRBV25-1 to TRBJ2-1; D gene uncertain. With 5 bases removed from V and 4 bases from J, the gap between germline ends came to 15 bases. Per the germline V gene, CDR1 is MGHDK and CDR2 is SYGVNS. The CDR3 covers 15 residues. CDR3 DNA sequence: TGTGCCAGCAGTCCCGCCGGGTTCCTTTACAATGAGCAGTTCTTC. It codes for CASSPAGFLYNEQFF.

This sequence joins TRBV20-1 and TRBJ2-7; D may be TRBD2 (7 bases). From germline, CDR1 is DFQATT and CDR2 SNEGSKA (reference sequence). With 7 bases removed from V and 5 bases from J, the gap between germline ends came to 18 bases. The length of the CDR3 is 13 residues. CDR3 DNA: TGCAGTGAAGGGGGGGACCACTGGGACGAGCAGTACTTC. This translates into CSEGGDHWDEQYF.

This clonotype appeared a few times. The chain links TRBV12-5 to TRBJ1-1; no clear D gene. The CDR3 is made up of 13 amino acids. CDR1 is LGHNT and CDR2 is FRNRAP in the germline V gene. Trimming stripped 6 bases from V and 0 bases from J, with 8 bases between. CDR3: CASGKSLNTEAFF. The DNA for the CDR3 is TGTGCTAGTGGGAAGTCCCTGAACACTGAAGCTTTCTTT.

This clonotype has just a few counts. This rearrangement joins TRBV7-4 to TRBJ2-3, with D perhaps TRBD1 or TRBD2 (5 bases each). Germline CDR1 reads SGHVT; CDR2 reads SQSDAQ. The CDR3 length is 16 residues. The ends were cut back, 4 bases at V and 2 bases at J, with 16 bases in the middle. The CDR3 sequence is CASSSGSGTITDTQYF. In DNA form, the CDR3 reads TGTGCCAGCAGCTCAGGGTCGGGGACCATCACAGATACGCAGTATTTT. Full variable domain (missing parts from reference TRBV7-4 and TRBJ2-3): GAGVSQSPRYKVAKRGRDVALRCDSISGHVTLYWYRQTLGQGSEVLTYSQSDAQRDKSGRPSGRFSAERPERSVSTLKIQRTEQGDSAVYLCASSSGSGTITDTQYFGPGTRLTVL.